This T cell receptor beta chain was sequenced during a study of T cells in Graves' hyperthyroidism and ophthalmopathy. This CDR3 region has 15 residues. From germline, CDR1 is SEHNR and CDR2 FQNEAQ (reference sequence). V was clipped by 4 bases and J by 2 bases; unmatched bases: 5. Amplification of TCR beta CDR3 regions was performed using RNA transcripts as template. HTBI primers were employed in a first-round RT-PCR of the TCR CDR3. TCRdb re-called the multiplex PCR reads with MiXCR, one entry per CDR3 protein. This table holds approximately 490,000 distinct CDR3 sequences, approximately 23% found once. This clonotype is a singleton in its sample.

The V and J genes are TRBV7-9 and TRBJ1-5, with 7 bases matching TRBD1. Sequencing input: blood. This TCR derives from a woman aged 65 to 85 with Graves' ophthalmopathy. The CDR3 DNA reads TGTGCCAGCAGCTACGCAGGGGGGGGCAATCAGCCCCAGCATTTT. It specifies CASSYAGGGNQPQHF.